Sequencing of this TCR beta chain was carried out in a study of cytomegalovirus exposure and HLA in healthy donors (dated by TCRdb to about 2017). The study in broad terms: An earlier analysis of approximately 640 of the donors reported about 290 Gb of sequence data and some 120 million unique TCR beta sequences from roughly 180 million T cells. Roughly 300 gigabases of sequencing data and approximately 84 million unique TCR sequences were included in an early release covering about 620 HLA-typed donors. Among the approximately 400 genotyped donors, approximately 82% belonged to the genetic ancestry cluster associated with self-reported Caucasian donors. The aim of the study was to test whether cataloging public T cell receptors could identify signatures of past pathogen exposure. The study used immunosequencing to profile the T cell repertoires of approximately 630 subjects and linked those repertoires to cytomegalovirus serostatus. A separate validation cohort of about 110 different subjects was used in addition to the 666-subject first cohort. To predict cytomegalovirus infection status, the study brought together high-throughput TCR immunosequencing, statistical association of individual TCRs with disease status, and machine learning. To study patterns of TCR occurrence, a later analysis re-analyzed previously published TCR beta repertoires from 550 to 800 donors and added high-resolution HLA genotyping. The later analysis used no new phenotypic data to find candidate immune exposures, relying instead on TCR beta sequences and their occurrence across donors. An earlier analysis of approximately 580 of the donors used high-throughput TCR beta sequencing to judge whether each TCR beta V gene segment behaved as functional or pseudogenic. Donor age, sex, ethnicity and CMV serostatus were collected together with the repertoire data. In a later genetic analysis, genome-wide SNP genotypes for about three fifths of the roughly 670 donors were used, and that subset was treated as a discovery cohort. All discovery cohort repertoires had been generated using a single sequencing platform. HLA typing included class I and class II loci at four-digit resolution. The number of typed donors differed by locus: about 629-630 for A, B, C, DRB1 and DQB1; 500 to 550 for DQA1; around 580 for DPA1; and around 450 for DPB1. Roughly 5 DR-DQ haplotypes were handled as single units for association and clustering because linkage in the cohort was strong. Across under 500 genotyped donors of the cohort, an average of about 220,000 unique TCR beta nucleotide sequences per donor were sequenced, and roughly 20% of those sequences were non-productive. General findings and caveats noted by the study authors: According to a later analysis, most CMV-associated TCR beta chains appeared to be HLA-restricted, and the HLA associations seemed to be driven largely by CMV exposure. In vitro tests confirmed that three of the cytomegalovirus-associated TCR beta chains recognize cytomegalovirus antigens. For the cohort, immune exposure information was limited to CMV serostatus. HLA typing was unavailable for some donors at each locus, so association tests used only the typed subset. A later analysis found that TCR association rates varied across HLA loci, with DRB1 alleles showing the most associated TCRs and HLA-C alleles the fewest. Several of the top co-occurrence clusters appeared to be linked to parvovirus B19, influenza, CMV and Epstein-Barr virus, according to a later analysis. The sequencing pipeline was judged likely to have produced a cluster of highly shared sequence variants as a technical artifact. A further reported finding was that TCR beta sequences accurately predicted the HLA-A and HLA-B alleles for most subjects in the first cohort. Because counts were too low, 15 to 20 rarely observed V segments, including chromosome 9 orphons, were excluded from the earlier analysis of 587 of the donors. V-gene and J-gene trimming of TCR beta chains was associated with a missense DCLRE1C variant in a later genetic analysis, and the association was replicated in an independent cohort. A total of fewer than 200 TCR beta chains were listed by the study as associated with cytomegalovirus. It was suggested by the authors that the approach could potentially be generalized to other disease states and immunological phenotypes. Strong co-occurrence of HLA alleles, especially DR and DQ, made assigning TCR associations to individual alleles difficult. Presence/absence analyses assumed roughly uniform sequencing depth across donors, an assumption that may not hold. In a later genetic analysis, fewer N-insertions in productive TCRs were reported among donors in an Asian-associated ancestry cluster than the roughly 700-donor mean. Only TCR beta chains were sequenced in this cohort, and the absence of alpha or paired-chain data limited detectable features. Correlated functional status among segregating V segments might be attributable to linkage disequilibrium, but an unknown experimental factor could not be ruled out. In a later analysis, around 17,000 TCR beta sequences were associated with specific HLA alleles at a false discovery rate of 0.05. Most TCR sequences were observed very rarely across donors, whereas some public TCRs were present in many individuals. The classifier was reported to diagnose cytomegalovirus status with high specificity and sensitivity in both the original and validation cohorts. An earlier analysis of approximately 570 of the donors showed that most TCR beta V segments appeared in productive rearrangements either about 87% or about 30% of the time, which broadly matched IMGT annotations. Some IMGT-functional V segments, including TRBV6-2 and TRBV6-3, could not be distinguished by the 87-base-pair reads and were therefore excluded. In a later analysis, HLA-associated TCR beta chains showed more clonal expansion and lower generation probabilities than non-associated chains that were equally common.

Note on this clone: Its specific antigen is unknown. Base qualities are missing; no much larger clone stands one base away. This specimen includes other DNA sequences encoding the same CDR3.

Library prep was done by the immunoSEQ multiplex PCR assay. The multiplex PCR relied on a mix of 60 forward primers for TCR Vbeta segments and 13 reverse primers for TCR Jbeta segments. The CDR3 region of rearranged TCR beta genes was amplified from genomic DNA with a multiplex PCR assay. The amplified TCR beta libraries were sequenced on the Illumina HiSeq System as 87-base-pair reads. The authors processed their data as follows. In a later analysis, roughly 80 million unique TCR beta chains were counted across the roughly 610 repertoires, and approximately 11 million of these chains were shared by at least two donors. Raw reads were error-corrected and collapsed into unique sequences with a nearest-neighbor algorithm that merged closely related sequences to remove PCR and sequencing errors. V, D and J gene segments were assigned by aligning CDR3 sequences to IMGT reference sequences. For a sequence to be retained, at least a six-nucleotide match to both a V gene segment and a J gene segment was required. A rearrangement was called productive if the CDR3 had no stop codons and remained in frame with V and J, and every other rearrangement was called non-productive. Following IMGT convention, CDR3 was defined as the stretch from the second conserved V-encoded cysteine to the conserved J-encoded phenylalanine. Sequences without an unambiguous match to a single V gene segment were excluded from the earlier analysis of about 630 of the donors. In an earlier analysis of several hundred of the donors, a V segment was called functional when productive rearrangements were above 56.7%, and segregating when the standard deviation between donors exceeded 5%. To diagnose cytomegalovirus status from the catalog of TCR beta chain sequences, a statistical classification framework was built. V and J gene assignment, in a later analysis, came from comparing TCR nucleotide sequences with IMGT/GENE-DB human TR gene sequences. In a later analysis, CDR3 sequences and most-parsimonious VDJ recombination scenarios were assigned using the TCRdist pipeline. In a later analysis, each TCR beta chain was defined by its CDR3 amino acid sequence together with its V-gene family, and reads lacking a unique V-gene family were excluded. To address suspected cross-contamination and a sequencing artifact, a later analysis removed a few hundred highly shared, low-generation-probability nucleotide sequences. A later analysis calculated a clonal expansion index for each public chain from normalized within-repertoire ranks of inferred template counts. A later analysis computed generation probabilities with a VDJ recombination model fitted to out-of-frame rearrangements, and checked the results against IGoR. Hypergeometric tests were used in a later analysis to score TCR-TCR, TCR-HLA and TCR-CMV co-occurrence, with a repertoire-size bias correction applied to the TCR pairs. A later analysis estimated false discovery rates by permuting HLA or CMV assignments 20 times. In a later analysis, co-occurring TCRs were grouped using DBSCAN, with TCRdist sequence similarity added in when clustering inside HLA-allele-positive subsets. Repertoires with fewer than 30,000 or more than 120,000 public chains were left out of co-occurrence clustering, as were roughly five repertoires with anomalous nucleotide sharing. Entries here come from immuneACCESS through TCRdb and include only in-frame sequences with V and J called. Some clones fail to appear in such tables; in the studies checked, an unresolved V gene covers under half of the shortfall, and the cause of the remainder is unknown. V and J calls and clone size are copied from that table; D and trimming were computed from the DNA. The sample has about 140,000 clones on record, more than 75% of them singletons. 8.1% of the sample belongs to the ten largest clones.

The cohort comprised hundreds of healthy bone marrow donors. Cohort members were all nominally healthy when sampled, although unrecorded immune exposures were likely present. The donor tested CMV seropositive, placing the donor among the approximately 290 seropositive members of the cohort. Every donor gave a peripheral blood sample, and the peripheral blood mononuclear cells from that sample were used for TCR beta sequencing. Genomic DNA was extracted from the blood cell samples with the Qiagen DNeasy Blood Extraction Kit. V is pared back by 5 bases and J by 2 bases, with 7 bases lying between the germline termini. Taken from the germline V gene, the CDR1 and CDR2 loops are SGHRS and YFSETQ. From its cysteine to its phenylalanine, the CDR3 spans 12 amino acids. The kept DNA is CDR3 alone, 36 bases in frame from the first base.

The TCR was taken from a woman aged 45-65 years in good health and CMV-seropositive. The sequencing sample was made of PBMCs. The rearrangement joined TRBV5-1 to TRBJ2-5; the D gene is unclear. The nucleotides are TGCGCCAGCAGTGAAGCTCAAGAGACCCAGTACTTC. Translated, this is CASSEAQETQYF. Here the CDR3 is joined to the reference TRBV5-1 and TRBJ2-5 genes, and the full variable domain is: KAGVTQTPRYLIKTRGQQVTLSCSPISGHRSVSWYQQTPGQGLQFLFEYFSETQRNKGNFPGRFSGRQFSNSRSEMNVSTLELGDSALYLCASSEAQETQYFGPGTRLLVL.